Listed below are T cell receptor beta chains from one sample, sequenced in a study of T-cell memory formation after mild COVID-19. TCRdb reprocessed the 5' RACE reads with MiXCR, giving one entry per CDR3 protein. This table holds 550,000 to 600,000 distinct CDR3 sequences, 20% to 25% found once. Sequencing input: PBMCs or a T cell subset sorted from them (not recorded which). These receptors originate from an adult woman who had mild COVID-19 (a few samples of this study predate the infection). Cell type and time point are not known. Both conserved end residues are part of each CDR3. A D gene is named only where the DNA matches it firmly. Clone size is shown for a subset of rows, as once, few, many or a class of expanded clone.

CDR3	DNA	size	D	V	J
CASSRGTGVKMNTEAFF	TGTGCCAGCAGCCGGGGGACAGGGGTAAAAATGAACACTGAAGCTTTCTTT	few	TRBD1	TRBV5-4	TRBJ1-1
CASSLLGTGVREQYF	TGCGCCAGCAGTCTATTAGGGACAGGGGTTCGCGAGCAGTACTTC	NA	TRBD1	TRBV5-1	TRBJ2-7
CASSQDRRVDTGELFF	TGTGCCAGCAGCCAAGATCGGAGGGTGGACACCGGGGAGCTGTTTTTT	few	NA	TRBV14	TRBJ2-2
CASSEQGRVNTEAFF	TGTGCCAGCAGTGAACAGGGGAGGGTTAACACTGAAGCTTTCTTT	NA	NA	TRBV6-1	TRBJ1-1
CASSLGGTGTEAFF	TGTGCCAGCAGTCTCGGGGGGACTGGCACTGAAGCTTTCTTT	few	NA	TRBV12-3/TRBV12-4	TRBJ1-1
CASSVEAYGYTF	TGTGCCAGCAGCGTAGAGGCATATGGCTACACCTTC	NA	NA	TRBV9	TRBJ1-2
CASSFIGNTGELFF	TGTGCCAGCAGCTTTATCGGGAACACCGGGGAGCTGTTTTTT	few	NA	TRBV5-4	TRBJ2-2
CASSLGPRLLQETQYF	TGCGCCAGCAGCTTGGGGCCCAGGTTACTCCAAGAGACCCAGTACTTC	few	NA	TRBV5-1	TRBJ2-5
CASSFGGARVNTEAFF	TGCGCCAGCAGCTTCGGAGGGGCGCGGGTGAACACTGAAGCTTTCTTT	NA	NA	TRBV5-1	TRBJ1-1
CASNRGTGELFF	TGTGCCAGCAACCGCGGCACCGGGGAGCTGTTTTTT	NA	NA	TRBV12-3/TRBV12-4	TRBJ2-2
CASSQDAGATYNEQFF	TGTGCCAGCAGCCAAGATGCGGGGGCTACCTACAATGAGCAGTTCTTC	few	NA	TRBV14	TRBJ2-1
CASSGQSEAFF	TGTGCCAGCAGCGGACAGTCTGAAGCTTTCTTT	NA	NA	TRBV12-3/TRBV12-4	TRBJ1-1
CASSDRRGDTQYF	TGTGCCAGCAGTGATCGCCGGGGAGACACGCAGTATTTT	many	NA	TRBV2	TRBJ2-3
CASTALGDYDKEQYF	TGTGCCAGCACCGCCTTAGGGGACTACGACAAGGAGCAGTACTTC	NA	TRBD2	TRBV11-3	TRBJ2-7
CASSLSRGRSTEAFF	TGTGCCAGCAGTCTCTCCCGGGGCAGGAGCACTGAAGCTTTCTTT	NA	NA	TRBV7-2	TRBJ1-1
CASSLAAQGDRYEQYF	TGTGCCAGCAGCTTAGCGGCGCAGGGTGATAGGTACGAGCAGTACTTC	NA	NA	TRBV7-8	TRBJ2-7
CSARGDDRGPTQETQYF	TGCAGTGCTAGAGGCGACGACAGGGGGCCGACTCAAGAGACCCAGTACTTC	NA	TRBD1	TRBV20-1	TRBJ2-5
CASSSITRDLNYGYTF	TGTGCCAGCAGCTCGATTACTCGGGACCTTAACTATGGCTACACCTTC	few	NA	TRBV7-9	TRBJ1-2
CASSPYRGPTYEQYF	TGTGCCAGCAGTCCTTACAGGGGACCTACCTACGAGCAGTACTTC	NA	TRBD1	TRBV6-5	TRBJ2-7
CASSVAQIPNTGELFF	TGTGCCAGCAGCGTAGCACAGATTCCCAACACCGGGGAGCTGTTTTTT	few	NA	TRBV9	TRBJ2-2
CATSRDQAYGYTF	TGTGCCACCAGCAGAGATCAAGCTTATGGCTACACCTTC	few	NA	TRBV15	TRBJ1-2
CAISEDRGQLADTQYF	TGTGCCATCAGTGAGGACAGGGGGCAATTAGCAGATACGCAGTATTTT	NA	TRBD1	TRBV10-3	TRBJ2-3
CASSIETTRVGQPQHF	TGTGCCAGTAGTATAGAAACGACAAGGGTCGGTCAGCCCCAGCATTTT	many	NA	TRBV19	TRBJ1-5
CATGRGSNTEAFF	TGTGCCACTGGGAGGGGATCGAACACTGAAGCTTTCTTT	NA	NA	TRBV12-3/TRBV12-4	TRBJ1-1
CASSRTSGRGETQYF	TGTGCCAGTAGTCGGACTAGCGGGAGAGGGGAGACCCAGTACTTC	few	TRBD2	TRBV19	TRBJ2-5
CASSLGKPDTQYF	TGTGCCAGCAGTTTGGGGAAGCCAGATACGCAGTATTTT	few	NA	TRBV28	TRBJ2-3
CASKDTLNQPQHF	TGTGCCAGTAAGGACACTCTCAATCAGCCCCAGCATTTT	NA	NA	TRBV19	TRBJ1-5
CATSDPTGPTEAFF	TGTGCCACCAGTGATCCAACAGGGCCCACTGAAGCTTTCTTT	NA	NA	TRBV24-1	TRBJ1-1
CASSLSSAQKQNIQYF	TGTGCCAGCAGCTTATCGTCGGCCCAGAAGCAAAACATTCAGTACTTC	NA	NA	TRBV11-2	TRBJ2-4
CASSPETGSGNTIYF	TGTGCCAGCAGCCCAGAGACAGGGTCCGGAAACACCATATATTTT	few	TRBD1	TRBV13	TRBJ1-3
CASSLAGGYSPQHF	TGTGCCAGCAGCTTAGCGGGGGGGTACTCACCCCAGCATTTT	NA	NA	TRBV7-2	TRBJ1-5
CASIGTAGANVLTF	TGTGCCAGCATTGGGACAGCTGGGGCCAACGTCCTGACTTTC	NA	TRBD1	TRBV19	TRBJ2-6
CASSPPGRREEAFF	TGTGCCAGCTCACCCCCCGGACGAAGGGAGGAAGCTTTCTTT	NA	NA	TRBV18	TRBJ1-1
CASSAQGSSSYEQYF	TGTGCCAGCAGCGCGCAAGGCAGTAGCTCCTACGAGCAGTACTTC	NA	NA	TRBV7-2	TRBJ2-7
CASSADRGRYEQYF	TGTGCCAGCAGCGCGGACAGGGGCCGGTACGAGCAGTACTTC	NA	TRBD1	TRBV7-2	TRBJ2-7
CASSQASGQGTEAFF	TGTGCCAGCAGCCAAGCGTCAGGGCAGGGCACTGAAGCTTTCTTT	NA	NA	TRBV3-1	TRBJ1-1
CSVGQGAGYEQYF	TGCAGTGTGGGACAGGGGGCGGGGTACGAGCAGTACTTC	few	TRBD1	TRBV20-1	TRBJ2-7
CATSRVGSGSYNEQFF	TGTGCCACCAGCAGAGTTGGTAGCGGGAGCTACAATGAGCAGTTCTTC	NA	TRBD2	TRBV15	TRBJ2-1
CASSRRQAGELFF	TGTGCCAGCAGCCGCCGACAGGCCGGGGAGCTGTTTTTT	many	NA	TRBV7-2	TRBJ2-2
CASSEGKAGGQETQYF	TGTGCCAGCAGTGAAGGGAAAGCGGGAGGCCAAGAGACCCAGTACTTC	NA	TRBD2	TRBV2	TRBJ2-5
CASSPVAGAAANYGYTF	TGTGCCAGCAGCCCGGTGGCCGGGGCTGCAGCTAACTATGGCTACACCTTC	NA	NA	TRBV9	TRBJ1-2
CASSLVAGSSYNSPLHF	TGTGCCAGCAGCTTAGTGGCAGGGAGCTCCTATAATTCACCCCTCCACTTT	few	NA	TRBV7-2	TRBJ1-6
CASSYSYLIAEMNTEAFF	TGTGCCAGCAGTTACTCGTATCTAATCGCGGAAATGAACACTGAAGCTTTCTTT	few	NA	TRBV6-2/TRBV6-3	TRBJ1-1
CASSRGRTDDYYSPLHF	TGCGCCAGCAGCAGAGGACGGACGGATGATTATTATTCACCCCTCCACTTT	NA	NA	TRBV5-1	TRBJ1-6
CASTPMTGGNYGYTF	TGTGCCAGCACCCCGATGACAGGGGGGAACTATGGCTACACCTTC	NA	TRBD1	TRBV2	TRBJ1-2
CSACEVENTGELFF	TGCAGTGCGTGCGAGGTAGAAAACACCGGGGAGCTGTTTTTT	few	NA	TRBV20-1	TRBJ2-2
CASSERGTGSTEAFF	TGTGCCAGCAGTGAACGGGGAACAGGGAGCACTGAAGCTTTCTTT	NA	NA	TRBV6-1	TRBJ1-1
CASSARGVTGGGEQYF	TGTGCCAGCAGCGCAAGGGGCGTGACAGGGGGTGGCGAGCAGTACTTC	few	TRBD1	TRBV7-6	TRBJ2-7
CASSQDYRLAGYNEQFF	TGTGCCAGCAGCCAAGATTACCGACTAGCGGGTTACAATGAGCAGTTCTTC	NA	TRBD2	TRBV4-2	TRBJ2-1
CASSDQRLFF	TGTGCCAGCAGCGACCAAAGACTGTTTTTT	few	NA	TRBV7-9	TRBJ1-4
CASSDGGSGNTIYF	TGCGCCAGCAGTGATGGCGGCTCTGGAAACACCATATATTTT	NA	NA	TRBV5-1	TRBJ1-3
CSGGDDYGYTF	TGCAGCGGGGGGGATGACTATGGCTACACCTTC	few	NA	TRBV29-1	TRBJ1-2
CASSYPLTGYASLAKNIQYF	TGTGCCAGCAGTTACCCCTTGACCGGGTACGCATCATTGGCCAAAAACATTCAGTACTTC	once	NA	TRBV6-2/TRBV6-3	TRBJ2-4
CASTRGGGLNEKLFF	TGTGCCAGCACCCGAGGGGGAGGACTTAATGAAAAACTGTTTTTT	NA	NA	TRBV5-6	TRBJ1-4